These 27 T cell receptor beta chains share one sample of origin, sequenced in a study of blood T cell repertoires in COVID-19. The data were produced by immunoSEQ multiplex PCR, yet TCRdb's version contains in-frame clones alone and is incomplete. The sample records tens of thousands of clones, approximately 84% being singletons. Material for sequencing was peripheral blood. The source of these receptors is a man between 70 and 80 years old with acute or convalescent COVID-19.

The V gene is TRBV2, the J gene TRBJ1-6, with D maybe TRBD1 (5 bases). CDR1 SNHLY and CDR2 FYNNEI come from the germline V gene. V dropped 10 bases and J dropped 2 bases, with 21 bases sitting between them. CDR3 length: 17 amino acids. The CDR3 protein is CATKSRGGGTYNSPLHF. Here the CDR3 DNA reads TGTGCCACCAAGAGTAGGGGAGGTGGGACCTATAATTCACCCCTCCACTTT.

CDR3 DNA: TGTGCCAGCAGCCAAGTTTCCAGGGGCGAAGAGCAGTACTTC. This codes for CASSQVSRGEEQYF. V is TRBV4-2 and J is TRBJ2-7; perhaps TRBD1 as D (6 bases). This CDR3 has 14 amino acids. The germline V gene has CDR1 LGHNA and CDR2 YNFKEQ. Trimming removed 1 base at V and 7 bases at J, with 14 bases between.

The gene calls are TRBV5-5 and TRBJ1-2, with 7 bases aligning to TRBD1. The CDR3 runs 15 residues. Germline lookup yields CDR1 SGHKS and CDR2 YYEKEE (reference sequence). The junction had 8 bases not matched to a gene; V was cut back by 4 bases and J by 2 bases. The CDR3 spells CASSDPGQLNYGYTF. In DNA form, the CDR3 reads TGTGCCAGCAGCGACCCGGGACAGCTAAACTATGGCTACACCTTC.

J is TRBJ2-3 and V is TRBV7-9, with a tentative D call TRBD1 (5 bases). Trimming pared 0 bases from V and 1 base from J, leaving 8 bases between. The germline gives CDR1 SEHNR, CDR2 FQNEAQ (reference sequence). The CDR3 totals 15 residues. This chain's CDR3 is CASSLAGVGTDTQYF. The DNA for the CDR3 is TGTGCCAGCAGCTTAGCAGGGGTTGGCACAGATACGCAGTATTTT.

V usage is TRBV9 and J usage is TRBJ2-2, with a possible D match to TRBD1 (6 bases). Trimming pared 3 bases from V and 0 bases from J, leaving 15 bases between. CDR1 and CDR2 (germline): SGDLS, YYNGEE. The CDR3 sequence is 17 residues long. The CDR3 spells CASSAGTRLANTGELFF. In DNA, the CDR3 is TGTGCCAGCAGCGCCGGGACACGGCTCGCGAACACCGGGGAGCTGTTTTTT.

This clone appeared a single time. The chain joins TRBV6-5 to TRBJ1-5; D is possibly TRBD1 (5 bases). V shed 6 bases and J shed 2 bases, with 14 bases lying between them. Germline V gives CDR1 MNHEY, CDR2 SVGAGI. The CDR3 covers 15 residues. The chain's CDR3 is CASSPTGQGNQPQHF. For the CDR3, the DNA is TGTGCCAGCAGCCCCACAGGTCAGGGCAATCAGCCCCAGCATTTT.

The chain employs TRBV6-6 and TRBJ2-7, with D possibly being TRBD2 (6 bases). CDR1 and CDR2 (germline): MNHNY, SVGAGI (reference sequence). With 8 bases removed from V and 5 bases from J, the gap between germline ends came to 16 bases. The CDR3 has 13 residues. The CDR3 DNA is TGTGCCAGCGAGGCGGGGACGGGTAACGAGCAGTACTTC. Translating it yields CASEAGTGNEQYF.

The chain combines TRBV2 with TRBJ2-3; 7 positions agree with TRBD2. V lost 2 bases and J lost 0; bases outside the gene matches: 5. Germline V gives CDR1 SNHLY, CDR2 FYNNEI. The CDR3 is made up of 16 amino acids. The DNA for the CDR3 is TGTGCCAGCAGTGAAACCGGACTAGTTAGCACAGATACGCAGTATTTT. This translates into CASSETGLVSTDTQYF.

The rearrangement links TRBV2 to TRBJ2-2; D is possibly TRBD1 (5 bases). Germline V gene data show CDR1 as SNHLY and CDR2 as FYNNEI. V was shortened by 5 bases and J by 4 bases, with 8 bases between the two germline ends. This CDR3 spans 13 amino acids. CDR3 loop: CASSPDSTGELFF. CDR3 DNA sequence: TGTGCCAGCAGTCCTGACAGCACCGGGGAGCTGTTTTTT. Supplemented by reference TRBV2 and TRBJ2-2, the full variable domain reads EPEVTQTPSHQVTQMGQEVILRCVPISNHLYFYWYRQILGQKVEFLVSFYNNEISEKSEIFDDQFSVERPDGSNFTLKIRSTKLEDSAMYFCASSPDSTGELFFGEGSRLTVL.

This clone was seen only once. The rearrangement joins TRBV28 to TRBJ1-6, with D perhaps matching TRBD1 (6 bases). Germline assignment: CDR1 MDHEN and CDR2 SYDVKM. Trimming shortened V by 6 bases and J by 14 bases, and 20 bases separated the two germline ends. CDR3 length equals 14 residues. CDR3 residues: CASSVTGLQQTLHF. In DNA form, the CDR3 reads TGTGCCAGCAGCGTTACAGGGCTACAACAGACCCTCCACTTT. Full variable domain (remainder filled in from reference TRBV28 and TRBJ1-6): DVKVTQSSRYLVKRTGEKVFLECVQDMDHENMFWYRQDPGLGLRLIYFSYDVKMKEKGDIPEGYSVSREKKERFSLILESASTNQTSMYLCASSVTGLQQTLHFGNGTRLTVT.

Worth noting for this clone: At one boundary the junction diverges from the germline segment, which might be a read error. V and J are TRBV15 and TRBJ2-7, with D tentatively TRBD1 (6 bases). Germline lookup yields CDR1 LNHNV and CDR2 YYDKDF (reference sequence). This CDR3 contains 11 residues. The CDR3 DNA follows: TGTGCCACCAGCAGAGATCGACAGGTTACCTTC. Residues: CATSRDRQVTF. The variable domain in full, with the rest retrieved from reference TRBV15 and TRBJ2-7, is DAMVIQNPRYQVTQFGKPVTLSCSQTLNHNVMYWYQQKSSQAPKLLFHYYDKDFNNEADTPDNFQSRRPNTSFCFLDIRSPGLGDTAMYLCATSRDRQVTFGPGTRLTVT.

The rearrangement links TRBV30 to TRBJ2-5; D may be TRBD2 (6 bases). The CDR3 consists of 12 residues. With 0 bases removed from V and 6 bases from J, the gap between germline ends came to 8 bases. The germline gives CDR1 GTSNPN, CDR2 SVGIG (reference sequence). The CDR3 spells CAWSVLAKTQYF. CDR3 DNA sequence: TGTGCCTGGAGTGTCCTAGCGAAGACCCAGTACTTC.

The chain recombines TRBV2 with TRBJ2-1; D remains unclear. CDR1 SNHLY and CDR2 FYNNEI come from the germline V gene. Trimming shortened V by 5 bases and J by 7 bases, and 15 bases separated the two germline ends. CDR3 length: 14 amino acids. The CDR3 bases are TGTGCCAGCAGTAGCGAAGCAAGCTCGAATGAGCAGTTCTTC. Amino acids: CASSSEASSNEQFF.

Here the CDR3 DNA reads TGTGCCAGCAGTAGTAGCGGGAAAATCACAGATACGCAGTATTTT. Protein sequence: CASSSSGKITDTQYF. This chain connects TRBV5-4 to TRBJ2-3; 8 bases line up with TRBD2. Germline trimming cut 5 bases from V and 2 bases from J; bases unmatched to any gene: 7. This CDR3 is 15 amino acids long. CDR1 SGHNT and CDR2 YYREEE come from the germline V gene (reference sequence). Full variable domain (rest looked up from reference TRBV5-4 and TRBJ2-3): ETGVTQSPTHLIKTRGQQVTLRCSSQSGHNTVSWYQQALGQGPQFIFQYYREEENGRGNFPPRFSGLQFPNYSSELNVNALELDDSALYLCASSSSGKITDTQYFGPGTRLTVL.

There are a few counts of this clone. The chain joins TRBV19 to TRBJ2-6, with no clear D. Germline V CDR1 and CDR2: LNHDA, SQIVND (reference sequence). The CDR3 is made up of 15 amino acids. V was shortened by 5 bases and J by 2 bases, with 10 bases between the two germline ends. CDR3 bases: TGTGCCAGTAGTGTCCACTTTGCTGGGGCCAACGTCCTGACTTTC. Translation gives CASSVHFAGANVLTF.

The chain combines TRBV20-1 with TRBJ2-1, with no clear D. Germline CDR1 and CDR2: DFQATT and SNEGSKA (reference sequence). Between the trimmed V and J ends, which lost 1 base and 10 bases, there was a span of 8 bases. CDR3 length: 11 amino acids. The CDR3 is CSARVSREQFF. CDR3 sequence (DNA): TGCAGTGCTAGAGTCTCTAGGGAGCAGTTCTTC.

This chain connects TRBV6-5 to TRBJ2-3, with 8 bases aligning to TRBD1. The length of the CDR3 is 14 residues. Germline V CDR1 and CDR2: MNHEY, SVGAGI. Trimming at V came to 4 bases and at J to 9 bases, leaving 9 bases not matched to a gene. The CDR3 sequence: CASSSPRTGRTQYF. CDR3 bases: TGTGCCAGCAGTTCCCCACGGACAGGGAGAACGCAGTATTTT.

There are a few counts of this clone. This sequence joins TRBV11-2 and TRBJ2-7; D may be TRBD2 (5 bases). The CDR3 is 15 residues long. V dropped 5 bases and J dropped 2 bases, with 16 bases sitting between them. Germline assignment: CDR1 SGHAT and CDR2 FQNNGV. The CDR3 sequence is CASSRWTGDTYEQYF. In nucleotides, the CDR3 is TGTGCCAGCAGCCGGTGGACCGGGGATACCTACGAGCAGTACTTC.

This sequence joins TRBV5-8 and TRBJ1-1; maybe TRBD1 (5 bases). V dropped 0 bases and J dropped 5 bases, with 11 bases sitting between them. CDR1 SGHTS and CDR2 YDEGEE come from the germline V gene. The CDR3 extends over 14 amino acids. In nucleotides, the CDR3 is TGTGCCAGCAGCTTGGAAGACAGACTGACTGAAGCTTTCTTT. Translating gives CASSLEDRLTEAFF. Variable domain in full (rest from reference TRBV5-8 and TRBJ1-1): EAGVTQSPTHLIKTRGQQATLRCSPISGHTSVYWYQQALGLGLQFLLWYDEGEERNRGNFPPRFSGRQFPNYSSELNVNALELEDSALYLCASSLEDRLTEAFFGQGTRLTVV.

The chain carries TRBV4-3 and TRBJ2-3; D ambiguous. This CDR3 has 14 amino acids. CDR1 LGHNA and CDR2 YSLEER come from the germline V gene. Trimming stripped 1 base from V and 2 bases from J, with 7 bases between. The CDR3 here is CASSQADSTDTQYF. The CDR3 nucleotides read TGCGCCAGCAGCCAAGCAGATTCCACAGATACGCAGTATTTT.

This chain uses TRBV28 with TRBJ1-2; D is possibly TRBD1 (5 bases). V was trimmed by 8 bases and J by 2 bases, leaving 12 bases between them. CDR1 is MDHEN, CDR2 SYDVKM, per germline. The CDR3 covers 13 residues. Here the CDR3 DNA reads TGTGCCAGCGTAACAGGAAGCAACTATGGCTACACCTTC. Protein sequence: CASVTGSNYGYTF.

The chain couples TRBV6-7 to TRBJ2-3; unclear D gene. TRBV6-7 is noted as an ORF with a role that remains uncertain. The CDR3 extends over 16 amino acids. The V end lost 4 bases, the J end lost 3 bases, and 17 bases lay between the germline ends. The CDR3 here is CASSSFPLVGTDTQYF. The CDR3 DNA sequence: TGTGCCAGCAGTTCTTTTCCCCTCGTCGGGACAGATACGCAGTATTTT.

DNA for the CDR3: TGTGCCACCGGACTTAGAGGGTCGAGTTCCCCGGTGGGTCAGCCCCAGCATTTT. It translates to CATGLRGSSSPVGQPQHF. The genes are TRBV7-8 and TRBJ1-5, with unresolved D. Germline V lookup: CDR1 SGHVS, CDR2 FQNEAQ. The CDR3 is made up of 18 amino acids. V was trimmed by 10 bases and J by 6 bases, leaving 31 bases between them.

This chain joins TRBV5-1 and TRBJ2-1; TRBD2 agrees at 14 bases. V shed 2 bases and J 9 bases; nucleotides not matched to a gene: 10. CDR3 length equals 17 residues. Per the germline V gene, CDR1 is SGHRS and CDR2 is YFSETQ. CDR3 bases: TGCGCCAGCAGCTTTGGTTCGGGGACTAGCGGGAGCAGTGAGCAGTTCTTC. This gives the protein CASSFGSGTSGSSEQFF.

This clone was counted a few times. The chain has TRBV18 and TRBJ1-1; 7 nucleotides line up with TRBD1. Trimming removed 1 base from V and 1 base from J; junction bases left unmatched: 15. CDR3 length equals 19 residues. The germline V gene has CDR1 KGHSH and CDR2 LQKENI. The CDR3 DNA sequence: TGTGCCAGCTCACCACGAGAAGGGGGCCGGGTGAATAGGAACACTGAAGCTTTCTTT. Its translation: CASSPREGGRVNRNTEAFF.

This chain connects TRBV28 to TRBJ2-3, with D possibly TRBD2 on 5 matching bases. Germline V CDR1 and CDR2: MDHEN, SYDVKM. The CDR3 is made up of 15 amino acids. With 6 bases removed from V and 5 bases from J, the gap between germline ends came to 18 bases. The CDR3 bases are TGTGCCAGCAGACCTGGAGGTGCTACCCGAGATACGCAGTATTTT. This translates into CASRPGGATRDTQYF.

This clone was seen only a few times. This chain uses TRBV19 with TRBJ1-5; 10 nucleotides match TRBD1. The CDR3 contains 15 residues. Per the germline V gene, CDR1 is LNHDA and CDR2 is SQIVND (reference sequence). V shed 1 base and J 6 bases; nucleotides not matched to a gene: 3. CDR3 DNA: TGTGCCAGTAGTATAGGGGGACAGGGGATTCAGCCCCAGCATTTT. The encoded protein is CASSIGGQGIQPQHF.